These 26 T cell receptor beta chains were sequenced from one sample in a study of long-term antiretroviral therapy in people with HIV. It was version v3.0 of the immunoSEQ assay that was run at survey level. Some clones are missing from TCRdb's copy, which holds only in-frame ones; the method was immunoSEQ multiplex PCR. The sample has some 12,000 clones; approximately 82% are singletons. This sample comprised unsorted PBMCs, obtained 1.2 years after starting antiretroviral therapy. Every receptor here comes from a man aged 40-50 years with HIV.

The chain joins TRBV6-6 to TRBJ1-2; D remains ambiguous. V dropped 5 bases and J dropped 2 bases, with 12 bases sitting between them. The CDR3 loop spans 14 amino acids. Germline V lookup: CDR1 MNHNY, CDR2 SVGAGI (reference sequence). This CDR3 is CASSTRTENYGYTF. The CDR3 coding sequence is TGTGCCAGCAGTACCCGGACGGAGAACTATGGCTACACCTTC.

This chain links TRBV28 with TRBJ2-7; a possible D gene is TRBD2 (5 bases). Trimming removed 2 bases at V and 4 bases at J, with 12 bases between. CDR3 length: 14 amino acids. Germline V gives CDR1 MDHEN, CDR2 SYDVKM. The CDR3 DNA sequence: TGTGCCAGCAGTTTACCTCCTGGCGGGTACGAGCAGTACTTC. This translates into CASSLPPGGYEQYF.

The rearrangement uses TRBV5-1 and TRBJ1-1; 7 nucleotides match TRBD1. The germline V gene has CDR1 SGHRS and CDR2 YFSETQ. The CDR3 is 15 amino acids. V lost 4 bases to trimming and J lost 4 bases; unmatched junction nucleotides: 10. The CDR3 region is CASSVNGRQGTEAFF. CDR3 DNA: TGCGCCAGCAGCGTGAATGGGAGACAGGGCACTGAAGCTTTCTTT.

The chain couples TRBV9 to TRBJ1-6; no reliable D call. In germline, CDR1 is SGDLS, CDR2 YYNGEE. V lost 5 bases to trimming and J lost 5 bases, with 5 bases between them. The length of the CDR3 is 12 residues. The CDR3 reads CASSRNNSPLHF. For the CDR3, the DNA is TGTGCCAGCAGTCGAAATAATTCACCCCTCCACTTT.

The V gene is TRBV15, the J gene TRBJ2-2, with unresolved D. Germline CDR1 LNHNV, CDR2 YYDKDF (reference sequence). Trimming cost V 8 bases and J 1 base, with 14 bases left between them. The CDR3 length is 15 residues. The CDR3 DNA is TGTGCCACCGGTCGATGGGGTCTGAACACCGGGGAGCTGTTTTTT. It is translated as CATGRWGLNTGELFF.

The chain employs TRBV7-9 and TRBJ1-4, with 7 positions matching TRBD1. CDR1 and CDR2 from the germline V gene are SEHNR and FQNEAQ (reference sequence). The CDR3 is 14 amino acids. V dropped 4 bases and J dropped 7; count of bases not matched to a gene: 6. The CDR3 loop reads CASSSTGLAEKLFF. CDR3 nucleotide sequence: TGTGCCAGCAGCTCGACAGGGTTGGCTGAAAAACTGTTTTTT.

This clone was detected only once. The CDR3, as DNA: TGTGCCAGCAGTTTCTACCAGGGGCGGGGGGACACTGAAGCTTTCTTT. Amino acid sequence: CASSFYQGRGDTEAFF. This chain connects TRBV28 to TRBJ1-1; TRBD1 is a possible D gene (6 bases). Trimming shortened V by 3 bases and J by 3 bases, and 17 bases separated the two germline ends. Per the germline V gene, CDR1 is MDHEN and CDR2 is SYDVKM. The CDR3 is 16 amino acids.

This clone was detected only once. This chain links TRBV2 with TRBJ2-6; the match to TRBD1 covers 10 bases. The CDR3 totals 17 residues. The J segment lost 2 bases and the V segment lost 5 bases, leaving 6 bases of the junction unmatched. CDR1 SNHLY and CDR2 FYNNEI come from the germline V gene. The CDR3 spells CASSRTGGEAGANVLTF. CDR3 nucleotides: TGTGCCAGCAGTCGGACAGGGGGGGAGGCTGGGGCCAACGTCCTGACTTTC.

CDR3 region: CATSRGGQGRRTRQDTEAFF. The CDR3 nucleotides read TGTGCCACCAGCAGAGGGGGGCAGGGGCGGAGAACAAGACAAGACACTGAAGCTTTCTTT. The rearrangement links TRBV15 to TRBJ1-1; tentatively, D is TRBD1 (6 bases). Germline V gene lookup returns CDR1 LNHNV and CDR2 YYDKDF (reference sequence). The CDR3 is 20 amino acids. The germline V and J ends were trimmed by 1 base and 3 bases, with 27 bases remaining between them.

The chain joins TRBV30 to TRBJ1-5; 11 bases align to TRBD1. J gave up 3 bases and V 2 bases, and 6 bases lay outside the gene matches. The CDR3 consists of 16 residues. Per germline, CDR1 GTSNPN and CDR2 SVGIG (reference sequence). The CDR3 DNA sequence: TGTGCCTGGAGTCCCCGGGACAGGGGGGACAATCAGCCCCAGCATTTT. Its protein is CAWSPRDRGDNQPQHF.

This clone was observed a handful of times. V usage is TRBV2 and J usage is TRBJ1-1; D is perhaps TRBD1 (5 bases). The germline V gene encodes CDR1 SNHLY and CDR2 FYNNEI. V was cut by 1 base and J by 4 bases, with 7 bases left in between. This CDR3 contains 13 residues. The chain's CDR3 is CASSEGQFTEAFF. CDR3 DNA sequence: TGTGCCAGCAGTGAAGGACAGTTCACTGAAGCTTTCTTT.

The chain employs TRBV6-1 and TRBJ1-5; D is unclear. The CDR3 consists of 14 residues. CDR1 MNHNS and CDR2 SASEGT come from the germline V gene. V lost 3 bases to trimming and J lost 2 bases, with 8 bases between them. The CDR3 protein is CASSDGVGNQPQHF. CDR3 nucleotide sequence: TGTGCCAGCAGTGACGGGGTAGGCAATCAGCCCCAGCATTTT.

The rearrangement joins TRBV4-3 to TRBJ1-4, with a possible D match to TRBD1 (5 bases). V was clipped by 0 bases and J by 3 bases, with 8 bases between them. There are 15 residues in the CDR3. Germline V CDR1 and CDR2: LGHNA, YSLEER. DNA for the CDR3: TGCGCCAGCAGCCAAGACAGGGCAGCTAATGAAAAACTGTTTTTT. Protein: CASSQDRAANEKLFF.

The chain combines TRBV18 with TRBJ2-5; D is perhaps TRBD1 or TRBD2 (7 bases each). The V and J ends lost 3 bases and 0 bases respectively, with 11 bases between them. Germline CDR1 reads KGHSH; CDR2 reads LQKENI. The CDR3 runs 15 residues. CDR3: CASSPQGGNQETQYF. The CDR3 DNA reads TGTGCCAGCTCACCTCAGGGGGGGAACCAAGAGACCCAGTACTTC.

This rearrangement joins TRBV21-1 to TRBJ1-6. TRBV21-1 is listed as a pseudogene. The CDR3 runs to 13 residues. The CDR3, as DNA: TGTGCCAGCAGCAAACGGCCCAATTCACCCCTCCACTTT. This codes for CASSKRPNSPLHF.

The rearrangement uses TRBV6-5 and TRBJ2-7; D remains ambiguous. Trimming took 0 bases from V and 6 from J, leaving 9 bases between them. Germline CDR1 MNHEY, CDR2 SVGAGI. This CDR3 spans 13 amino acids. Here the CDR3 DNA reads TGTGCCAGCAGTTACTCGAGATTAGGCGAGCAGTACTTC. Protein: CASSYSRLGEQYF.

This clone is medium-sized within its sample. The CDR3 protein is CASGGGTNEKLFF. CDR3 sequence (DNA): TGTGCTAGTGGGGGTGGAACTAATGAAAAACTGTTTTTT. J is TRBJ1-4 and V is TRBV12-5; D is uncertain. The CDR3 has 13 amino acids. Germline CDR1 is LGHNT and CDR2 is FRNRAP. Trimming removed 6 bases at V and 1 base at J, with 6 bases between.

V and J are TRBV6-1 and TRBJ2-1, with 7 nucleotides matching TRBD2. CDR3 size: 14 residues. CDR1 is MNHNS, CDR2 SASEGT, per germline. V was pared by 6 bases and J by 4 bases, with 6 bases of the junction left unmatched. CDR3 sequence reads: CASSQRGQYNEQFF. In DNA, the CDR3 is TGTGCCAGCAGCCAGCGGGGTCAATACAATGAGCAGTTCTTC.

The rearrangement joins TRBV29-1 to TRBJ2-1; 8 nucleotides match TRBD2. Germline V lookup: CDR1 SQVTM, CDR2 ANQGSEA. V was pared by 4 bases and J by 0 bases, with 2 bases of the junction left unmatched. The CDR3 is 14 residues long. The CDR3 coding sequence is TGCAGCGTTGTCGCGGGGGGCTCCTACAATGAGCAGTTCTTC. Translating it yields CSVVAGGSYNEQFF.

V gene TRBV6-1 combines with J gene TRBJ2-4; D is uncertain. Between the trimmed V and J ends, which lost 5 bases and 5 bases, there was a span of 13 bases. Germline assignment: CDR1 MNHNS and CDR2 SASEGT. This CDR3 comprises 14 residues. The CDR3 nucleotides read TGTGCCAGCAGTCCTTGGGCAGGTGAAAACATTCAGTACTTC. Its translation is CASSPWAGENIQYF.

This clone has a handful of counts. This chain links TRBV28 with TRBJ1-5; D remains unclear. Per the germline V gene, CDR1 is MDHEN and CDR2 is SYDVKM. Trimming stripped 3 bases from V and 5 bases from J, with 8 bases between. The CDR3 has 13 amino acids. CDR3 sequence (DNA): TGTGCCAGCAGTTTCGGTTCGGATCAGCCCCAGCATTTT. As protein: CASSFGSDQPQHF.

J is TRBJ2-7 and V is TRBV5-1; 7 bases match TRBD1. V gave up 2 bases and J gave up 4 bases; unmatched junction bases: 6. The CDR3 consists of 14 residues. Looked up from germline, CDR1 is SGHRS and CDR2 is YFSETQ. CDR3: CASSFRDSKYEQYF. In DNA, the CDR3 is TGCGCCAGCAGCTTCCGGGACAGTAAATACGAGCAGTACTTC.

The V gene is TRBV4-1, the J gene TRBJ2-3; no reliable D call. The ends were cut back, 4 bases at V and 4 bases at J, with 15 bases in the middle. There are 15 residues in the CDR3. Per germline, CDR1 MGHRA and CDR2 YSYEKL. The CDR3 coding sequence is TGCGCCAGCAGCCCCCCCCCGGGCTGGTCAGATACGCAGTATTTT. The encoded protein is CASSPPPGWSDTQYF.

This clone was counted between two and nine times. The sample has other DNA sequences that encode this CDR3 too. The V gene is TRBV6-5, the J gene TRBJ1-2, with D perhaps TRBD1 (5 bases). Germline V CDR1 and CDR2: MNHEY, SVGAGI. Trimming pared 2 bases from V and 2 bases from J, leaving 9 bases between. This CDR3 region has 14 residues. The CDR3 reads CASSYGASNYGYTF. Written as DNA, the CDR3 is TGTGCCAGCAGTTACGGGGCTTCCAACTATGGCTACACCTTC.

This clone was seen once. CDR3 sequence reads: CAWSSGQGASGYTF. Written as DNA, the CDR3 is TGTGCCTGGAGTAGCGGACAGGGGGCGTCCGGCTACACCTTC. V is TRBV30 and J is TRBJ1-2, with TRBD1 matching over 11 bases. This CDR3 has 14 amino acids. With V trimmed by 2 bases and J by 8 bases, 7 bases remained unmatched. Germline CDR1 GTSNPN, CDR2 SVGIG (reference sequence).

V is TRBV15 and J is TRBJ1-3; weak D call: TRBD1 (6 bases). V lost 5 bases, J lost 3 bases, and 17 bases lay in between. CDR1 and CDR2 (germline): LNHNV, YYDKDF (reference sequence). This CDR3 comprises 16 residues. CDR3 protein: CATSREQGEGGNTIYF. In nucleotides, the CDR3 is TGTGCCACCAGCCGGGAACAGGGAGAAGGTGGAAACACCATATATTTT. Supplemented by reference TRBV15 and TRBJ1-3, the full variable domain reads DAMVIQNPRYQVTQFGKPVTLSCSQTLNHNVMYWYQQKSSQAPKLLFHYYDKDFNNEADTPDNFQSRRPNTSFCFLDIRSPGLGDTAMYLCATSREQGEGGNTIYFGEGSWLTVV.